This is a list of T cell receptor beta chains from one sample in a study of T cells in narcolepsy. Clones were read by immunoSEQ multiplex PCR, and TCRdb kept only the in-frame ones, dropping some. In the table there are approximately 25,000 clones, 70% to 80% of which are singletons. Sequencing was performed on memory (CD45RA-) CD4+ T cells from blood. The source of these receptors is a human donor in good health. Each CDR3 is given with its conserved first and last residue. Each record gives: J gene, clone size, V gene, D gene, CDR3 protein, CDR3 DNA. A D gene is named only where the DNA matches it firmly. The size entry is marked missing in some rows and otherwise reads once, few, many or a size class.

j_gene: TRBJ1-1; abundance: .; v_gene: TRBV2; d_gene: .; CDR3aa: CASKAGQLTEAFF; CDR3nt: TGTGCCAGCAAAGCGGGGCAACTCACTGAAGCTTTCTTT
j_gene: TRBJ1-2; abundance: .; v_gene: TRBV6-5; d_gene: TRBD1; CDR3aa: CASSDRGLRGYTF; CDR3nt: TGTGCCAGCAGCGACAGGGGGCTCCGTGGCTACACCTTC
j_gene: TRBJ1-1; abundance: few; v_gene: TRBV2; d_gene: TRBD1; CDR3aa: CASSRDSGGTEAFF; CDR3nt: TGTGCCAGCAGCAGGGACAGCGGGGGCACTGAAGCTTTCTTT
j_gene: TRBJ2-7; abundance: .; v_gene: TRBV7-9; d_gene: .; CDR3aa: CASSTTSTLYEQYF; CDR3nt: TGTGCCAGCAGCACAACTAGTACGTTATACGAGCAGTACTTC
j_gene: TRBJ2-5; abundance: .; v_gene: TRBV6-5; d_gene: .; CDR3aa: CASREGRETQYF; CDR3nt: TGTGCCAGCAGGGAGGGGAGAGAGACCCAGTACTTC
j_gene: TRBJ2-1; abundance: .; v_gene: TRBV9; d_gene: TRBD2; CDR3aa: CASSVVAGGWEQFF; CDR3nt: TGTGCCAGCAGCGTGGTAGCGGGAGGGTGGGAGCAGTTCTTC
j_gene: TRBJ1-1; abundance: .; v_gene: TRBV4-1; d_gene: TRBD1; CDR3aa: CASSQDLRRQGAEAFF; CDR3nt: TGTGCCAGCAGCCAAGATCTCCGACGGCAGGGGGCTGAAGCTTTCTTT
j_gene: TRBJ1-5; abundance: .; v_gene: TRBV6-6; d_gene: .; CDR3aa: CASTYDYQPQHF; CDR3nt: TGTGCCAGCACCTACGATTATCAGCCCCAGCATTTT
j_gene: TRBJ1-3; abundance: .; v_gene: TRBV11-2; d_gene: TRBD1; CDR3aa: CASSLGRGRNTIYF; CDR3nt: TGTGCCAGCAGCTTGGGCAGGGGGCGAAACACCATATATTTT
j_gene: TRBJ2-4; abundance: .; v_gene: TRBV27; d_gene: .; CDR3aa: CASSLGPWGIQYF; CDR3nt: TGTGCCAGCAGTTTAGGGCCATGGGGCATTCAGTACTTC
j_gene: TRBJ2-3; abundance: once; v_gene: TRBV6-4; d_gene: .; CDR3aa: CASSDRGASTDTQYF; CDR3nt: TGTGCCAGCAGTGACCGGGGGGCTAGCACAGATACGCAGTATTTT
j_gene: TRBJ2-7; abundance: .; v_gene: TRBV6-1; d_gene: TRBD1; CDR3aa: CASRGTEVYEQYF; CDR3nt: TGTGCCAGCCGAGGGACAGAAGTGTACGAGCAGTACTTC
j_gene: TRBJ2-2; abundance: .; v_gene: TRBV4-1; d_gene: .; CDR3aa: CASSQQPLINTGELFF; CDR3nt: TGCGCCAGCAGCCAACAGCCCCTTATAAACACCGGGGAGCTGTTTTTT